This is a list of T cell receptor beta chains from one sample in a study of memory CD4+ T cells and cytomegalovirus serostatus. Libraries were prepared by immunoSEQ multiplex PCR; TCRdb keeps only in-frame clonotypes and omits some of them. The sample holds 25,000 to 30,000 clones; around 72% are singletons and the top ten take 0.68%. The sample was memory CD4+ T cells from blood. These receptors were obtained from an adult in good health and CMV-seronegative. Both conserved end residues are part of each CDR3. A D gene is named only where the DNA matches it firmly. Size is stated for part of the rows, as once, few or many counts, or as a class when the clone is expanded.

cdr3_aa cdr3_nt j_call clone_size d_call v_call
CASSLGGGAGAEAFF TGTGCCAGCAGCTTAGGGGGGGGAGCGGGCGCTGAAGCTTTCTTT TRBJ1-1 once . TRBV7-2
CASSLQAGESSYNEQFF TGCGCCAGCAGCCTACAAGCGGGGGAGAGCTCCTACAATGAGCAGTTCTTC TRBJ2-1 once TRBD2 TRBV5-1
CASSKPGRTDTQYF TGCGCCAGCAGCAAACCGGGCCGCACGGATACGCAGTATTTT TRBJ2-3 . . TRBV5-1
CASLGIRGETQYF TGTGCCAGCTTAGGGATTAGGGGGGAGACCCAGTACTTC TRBJ2-5 . . TRBV2
CASSVAGTGFTGELFF TGTGCCAGCAGCGTAGCCGGGACAGGGTTCACCGGGGAGCTGTTTTTT TRBJ2-2 . TRBD1 TRBV9
CSVASTRGPGYTEAFF TGCAGCGTTGCGAGTACTAGGGGACCCGGTTACACTGAAGCTTTCTTT TRBJ1-1 once . TRBV29-1
CASSVMNTEAFF TGTGCCAGCAGCGTCATGAACACTGAAGCTTTCTTT TRBJ1-1 few . TRBV7-9
CSAETGPGAFF TGCAGTGCTGAGACAGGCCCCGGAGCTTTCTTT TRBJ1-1 . . TRBV20-1
CSVWTADSYEQYF TGCAGCGTGTGGACCGCCGACTCCTACGAGCAGTACTTC TRBJ2-7 . . TRBV29-1
CASSPGDYGYTF TGTGCCAGCAGCCCCGGGGACTATGGCTACACCTTC TRBJ1-2 . . TRBV7-6